The T cell receptor (beta chain) described here comes from a study of blood T cell repertoires in COVID-19. Study-level information: COVID-19 samples collected from the United States, Italy and Spain covered acute and convalescent phases. T cells, B-cell-depleted T cells, or PBMCs provided the cDNA or gDNA that served as material.

Original processing methods: Amplification of reference gene primers provided the estimated nucleated cell counts. TCRdb's table, derived via immunoSEQ multiplex PCR, lists solely in-frame clones and lacks some. The V and J calls and clone size are taken from that table; D and trimming were inferred from the DNA. The data show roughly 110,000 clones, 80% to 90% seen once. This CDR3 spans 13 amino acids. The ends lost 5 bases at V and 7 bases at J; junction bases unmatched: 5. The germline V gene encodes CDR1 SGHTA and CDR2 FQGNSA. The TCR sequence derives from a human donor with acute or convalescent COVID-19. The donor label of this sample is uncertain. V usage is TRBV7-2 and J usage is TRBJ2-1; 7 positions match TRBD1. Input material: peripheral blood. CDR3 DNA sequence: TGTGCCAGCAGCAAAAAGGGGGCTAATGAGCAGTTCTTC. Translated: CASSKKGANEQFF.